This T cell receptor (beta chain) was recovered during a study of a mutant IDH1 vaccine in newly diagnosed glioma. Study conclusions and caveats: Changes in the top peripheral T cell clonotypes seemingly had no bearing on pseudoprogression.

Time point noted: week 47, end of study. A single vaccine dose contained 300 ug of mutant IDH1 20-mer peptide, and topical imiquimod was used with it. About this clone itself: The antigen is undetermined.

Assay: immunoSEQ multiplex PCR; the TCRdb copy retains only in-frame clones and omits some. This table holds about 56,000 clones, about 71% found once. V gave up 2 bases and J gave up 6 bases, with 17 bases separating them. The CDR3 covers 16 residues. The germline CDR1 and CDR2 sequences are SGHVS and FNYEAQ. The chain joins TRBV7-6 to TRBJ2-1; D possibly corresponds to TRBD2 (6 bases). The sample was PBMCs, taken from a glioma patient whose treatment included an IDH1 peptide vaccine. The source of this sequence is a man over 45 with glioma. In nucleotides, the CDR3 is TGTGCCAGCAGCTTACTAGCGTCAGGTCAGGGCAATGAGCAGTTCTTC. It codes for CASSLLASGQGNEQFF.